The 19 T cell receptor beta chains presented below share a single source sample, sequenced in a study of T cell repertoires in cytomegalovirus infection. MiXCR, run by TCRdb on the reads, gives a single entry per CDR3 protein. This table has about a million distinct CDR3 sequences, about a third appearing once. Antigens of these TCRs are unknown. The sample in question was cultured CD8+ T cells from PBMCs, obtained from culture after CMV antigen stimulation. Receptors originate from a human donor in good health (CMV status not recorded). Some clones in this sample may be carry-over from other donors' samples.

This clonotype was picked up a small number of times. The chain employs TRBV7-9 and TRBJ2-5, with TRBD1 as a possible D gene (6 bases). The CDR3 sequence is 17 residues long. Per the germline V gene, CDR1 is SEHNR and CDR2 is FQNEAQ (reference sequence). V dropped 2 bases and J dropped 2 bases, with 18 bases sitting between them. The CDR3 is CASSLSSRGQGQETQYF. Here the CDR3 DNA reads TGTGCCAGCAGCTTATCCTCTCGTGGCCAGGGGCAAGAGACCCAGTACTTC.

The chain recombines TRBV5-4 with TRBJ1-3; 8 positions agree with TRBD1. J lost 2 bases, V lost 4 bases, and 8 bases had no gene match. The germline gives CDR1 SGHNT, CDR2 YYREEE (reference sequence). The CDR3 extends over 16 amino acids. CDR3 protein: CASSHGQGLAGNTIYF. The DNA of the CDR3 is TGTGCCAGCAGCCATGGACAGGGTTTAGCTGGAAACACCATATATTTT.

This clonotype was observed a handful of times. The chain employs TRBV6-2 or TRBV6-3 and TRBJ1-5; 9 bases agree with TRBD1. The CDR3 is 17 residues long. The trim removed 4 bases at V and 4 bases at J, leaving 11 bases unmatched. Germline assignment: CDR1 MNHEY and CDR2 SVGEGT. In nucleotides, the CDR3 is TGTGCCAGCAGTTTCCCGGGACAGGGACCGGGAAATCAGCCCCAGCATTTT. Its protein is CASSFPGQGPGNQPQHF.

This clonotype was counted ten times or more. This chain joins TRBV7-2 and TRBJ1-3, with D tentatively TRBD1 (5 bases). Germline values: CDR1 SGHTA, CDR2 FQGNSA. The V gene lost 4 bases and the J gene lost 0 bases, with 10 bases spanning the gap. This CDR3 is built from 15 residues. CDR3 in amino acids: CASSYDSVSGNTIYF. CDR3 bases: TGTGCCAGCAGCTACGACAGTGTCTCTGGAAACACCATATATTTT. Drawing the rest from reference TRBV7-2 and TRBJ1-3, the complete variable domain is GAGVSQSPSNKVTEKGKDVELRCDPISGHTALYWYRQSLGQGLEFLIYFQGNSAPDKSGLPSDRFSAERTGGSVSTLTIQRTQQEDSAVYLCASSYDSVSGNTIYFGEGSWLTVV.

This chain joins TRBV2 and TRBJ2-1, with D tentatively TRBD2 (5 bases). Germline CDR1 is SNHLY and CDR2 is FYNNEI. V was shortened by 6 bases and J by 4 bases, with 13 bases between the two germline ends. The CDR3 covers 14 residues. CDR3 amino acids: CASRPGVGYNEQFF. The CDR3, as DNA: TGTGCCAGCAGGCCCGGGGTTGGTTACAATGAGCAGTTCTTC.

This clonotype was seen more than once but under ten times. DNA of the CDR3: TGTGCCAGCAGTCATACCGGGACAGTAAACTACAATGAGCAGTTCTTC. This codes for CASSHTGTVNYNEQFF. V usage is TRBV12-3 or TRBV12-4 and J usage is TRBJ2-1; 7 bases are shared with TRBD1. Trimming took 5 bases from V and 3 from J; bases not matched to a gene: 10. This CDR3 has 16 amino acids.

This clonotype was seen repeatedly, ten times or more. This chain links TRBV7-3 with TRBJ2-3, with TRBD1 identical over 8 bases. Germline loops: CDR1 SGHTA, CDR2 FQGTGA. The CDR3 is 14 residues long. Unmatched junction bases numbered 4, after V lost 4 bases and J lost 4 bases. The CDR3 nucleotides read TGTGCCAGCAGCTCCGGACAGGGATCAGATACGCAGTATTTT. This encodes CASSSGQGSDTQYF.

Notes on this clonotype: It may be a read error: a sequence one base away is much more abundant. The rearrangement joins TRBV7-6 to TRBJ1-1; 11 positions agree with TRBD1. Germline CDR1 SGHVS, CDR2 FNYEAQ. CDR3 length equals 16 residues. The CDR3 nucleotides read TGTGCCAGCAGCCCCGGACAGGGGGCGGTGGGAACTGAAGTTTTCTTT. It encodes CASSPGQGAVGTEVFF.

The rearrangement joins TRBV6-6 to TRBJ2-3; 10 nucleotides line up with TRBD2. The CDR3 has 19 amino acids. V lost 4 bases to trimming and J lost 0 bases; unmatched junction nucleotides: 13. CDR1 and CDR2 from the germline V gene are MNHNY and SVGAGI (reference sequence). CDR3 DNA sequence: TGTGCCAGCAGTTCTCGTAGTAGCGGGGGGACCACTAGCACAGATACGCAGTATTTT. Its translation is CASSSRSSGGTTSTDTQYF.

This chain links TRBV28 with TRBJ1-3, with 8 bases that match TRBD1. The CDR3 contains 15 residues. Trimming at V came to 6 bases and at J to 4 bases, leaving 8 bases not matched to a gene. CDR1 and CDR2 from the germline V gene are MDHEN and SYDVKM. CDR3 residues: CASSLAQGAGNTIYF. CDR3 bases: TGTGCCAGCAGCCTAGCCCAGGGGGCAGGAAACACCATATATTTT.

This clonotype has only a few counts. The J gene is TRBJ2-2, the V gene TRBV19, with TRBD1 as a possible D gene (6 bases). The CDR3 contains 14 residues. V lost 3 bases and J lost 3, with 8 bases in between. The germline CDR1 and CDR2 sequences are LNHDA and SQIVND (reference sequence). The CDR3 loop is CASSIGTHTGELFF. DNA for the CDR3: TGTGCCAGTAGTATTGGGACACACACCGGGGAGCTGTTTTTT.

V usage is TRBV6-5 and J usage is TRBJ2-1, with D perhaps TRBD2 (6 bases). The V gene's germline CDR1 is MNHEY and CDR2 SVGAGI. Trimming left V 4 bases short and J 10 bases short, with 11 bases between. The CDR3 spans 12 residues. The CDR3 nucleotides are TGTGCCAGCAGTTGGCGGGGCAGCGAGCAGTTCTTC. It is translated as CASSWRGSEQFF.

This clonotype occurred a few times. The chain is built from TRBV20-1 and TRBJ1-2; D gene unclear. Germline CDR1 reads DFQATT; CDR2 reads SNEGSKA (reference sequence). The V gene lost 5 bases and the J gene lost 4 bases, with 20 bases spanning the gap. The CDR3 has 15 residues. DNA for the CDR3: TGCAGTGCTCCCGACCATGACACTTCAGGCTATGGCTACACCTTC. Amino acids: CSAPDHDTSGYGYTF.

J is TRBJ1-1 and V is TRBV12-3 or TRBV12-4, with 7 bases matching TRBD1. V was pared by 6 bases and J by 1 base, with 5 bases of the junction left unmatched. The CDR3 spans 14 residues. For the CDR3, the DNA is TGTGCCAGCAGGCGAGACAGGGCGAACACTGAAGCTTTCTTT. This encodes CASRRDRANTEAFF.

The J gene is TRBJ2-1, the V gene TRBV6-5; no firm D call. The CDR3 is made up of 15 amino acids. Looked up from germline, CDR1 is MNHEY and CDR2 is SVGAGI. Trimming left V 4 bases short and J 0 bases short, with 10 bases between. The CDR3 spells CASSLVGNSYNEQFF. The CDR3 DNA follows: TGTGCCAGCAGTTTGGTGGGGAACTCCTACAATGAGCAGTTCTTC.

This clonotype was detected a few times. The chain links TRBV7-9 to TRBJ2-7, with 7 bases lining up with TRBD1. CDR3 length equals 14 residues. J gave up 1 base and V 4 bases, and 4 bases lay outside the gene matches. CDR1 is SEHNR and CDR2 is FQNEAQ in the germline V gene (reference sequence). CDR3 DNA sequence: TGTGCCAGCAGCTCTCGGACAGGTTCCTACGAGCAGTACGTC. This sequence encodes CASSSRTGSYEQYV.

This clonotype was seen a handful of times. The chain links TRBV4-1 to TRBJ1-5, with 7 bases aligning to TRBD1. V shed 5 bases and J 5 bases; nucleotides not matched to a gene: 9. In germline, CDR1 is MGHRA, CDR2 YSYEKL. The CDR3 totals 15 residues. The chain's CDR3 is CASSSRQGVDQPQHF. The CDR3 DNA sequence: TGCGCCAGCAGCTCAAGACAGGGAGTTGATCAGCCCCAGCATTTT.

Concerning this clonotype: The junction departs from the called germline gene at one end, perhaps through a read error. This chain joins TRBV7-3 and TRBJ2-5; tentatively, D is TRBD1 (5 bases). The germline V gene has CDR1 SGHTA and CDR2 FQGTGA. The CDR3 runs 15 residues. CDR3 loop: CVSSLPQGAQETQYF. CDR3 DNA: TGTGTCAGCAGCTTACCCCAAGGGGCCCAAGAGACCCAGTACTTC.

V and J are TRBV5-6 and TRBJ1-1; possible D gene TRBD1, 5 bases. V was clipped by 5 bases and J by 10 bases, with 15 bases between them. The CDR3 totals 12 residues. Looked up from germline, CDR1 is SGHDT and CDR2 is YYEEEE. The CDR3 reads CASRYAGGVAFF. CDR3 nucleotides: TGTGCCAGCAGATACGCCGGGGGTGTAGCTTTCTTT.